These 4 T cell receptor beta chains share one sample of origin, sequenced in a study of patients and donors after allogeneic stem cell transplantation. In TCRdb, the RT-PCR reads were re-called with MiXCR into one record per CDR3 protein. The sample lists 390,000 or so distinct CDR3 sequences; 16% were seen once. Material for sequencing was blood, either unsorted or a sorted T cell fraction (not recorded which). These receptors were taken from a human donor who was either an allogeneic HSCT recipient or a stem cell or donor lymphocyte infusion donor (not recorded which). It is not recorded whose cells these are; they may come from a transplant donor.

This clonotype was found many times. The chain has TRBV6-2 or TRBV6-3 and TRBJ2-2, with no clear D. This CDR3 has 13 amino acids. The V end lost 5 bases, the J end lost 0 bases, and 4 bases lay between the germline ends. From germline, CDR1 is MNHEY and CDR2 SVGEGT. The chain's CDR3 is CASSEPNTGELFF. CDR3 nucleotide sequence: TGTGCCAGCAGTGAACCGAACACCGGGGAGCTGTTTTTT.

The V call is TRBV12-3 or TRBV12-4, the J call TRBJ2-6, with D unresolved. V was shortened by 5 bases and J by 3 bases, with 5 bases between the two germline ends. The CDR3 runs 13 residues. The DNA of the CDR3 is TGTGCCAGCAGTAATTATGGGGCCAACGTCCTGACTTTC. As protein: CASSNYGANVLTF.

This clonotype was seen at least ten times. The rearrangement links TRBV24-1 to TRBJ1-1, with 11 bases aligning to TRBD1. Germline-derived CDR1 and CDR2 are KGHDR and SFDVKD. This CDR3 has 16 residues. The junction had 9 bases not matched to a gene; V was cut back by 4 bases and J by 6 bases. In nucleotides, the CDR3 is TGTGCCACCAGTGACCCGGGACAGGGGGAACGGGCTGAAGCTTTCTTT. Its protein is CATSDPGQGERAEAFF.

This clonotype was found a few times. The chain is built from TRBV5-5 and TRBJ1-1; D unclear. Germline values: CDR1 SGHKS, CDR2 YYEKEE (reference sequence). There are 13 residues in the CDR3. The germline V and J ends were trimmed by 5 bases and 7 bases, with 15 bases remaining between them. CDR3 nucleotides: TGTGCCAGCAGACCTCCGATAGGAGGTGAAGCTTTCTTT. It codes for CASRPPIGGEAFF.